The 26 T cell receptor beta chains listed next were all sequenced from one sample in a study of OX40 agonist ivuxolimab in advanced cancers. TCRdb keeps only in-frame clones here, not all; method: immunoSEQ multiplex PCR. Of about 58,000 clones in the sample, about 79% were seen once. Material: CD4+ or CD8+ T cells sorted from blood, obtained in a trial of the OX40 agonist ivuxolimab. The receptors originated from an adult with an advanced solid tumor such as melanoma, head and neck, liver or kidney cancer.

The chain joins TRBV2 to TRBJ1-6, with D uncertain. Germline loops: CDR1 SNHLY, CDR2 FYNNEI. The germline V and J ends were trimmed by 3 bases and 2 bases, with 8 bases remaining between them. This CDR3 is 15 amino acids long. The CDR3 DNA sequence: TGTGCCAGCAGTGATAGTACGGCCTATAATTCACCCCTCCACTTT. It specifies CASSDSTAYNSPLHF.

The CDR3 bases are TGTGCCAGCAGCCTTCGCGCCTACAATGAGCAGTTCTTC. This codes for CASSLRAYNEQFF. V and J are TRBV14 and TRBJ2-1; no clear D gene. In germline, CDR1 is SGHDN, CDR2 FVKESK. Trimming left V 4 bases short and J 2 bases short, with 6 bases between. CDR3 length equals 13 residues. Supplemented by reference TRBV14 and TRBJ2-1, the full variable domain reads EAGVTQFPSHSVIEKGQTVTLRCDPISGHDNLYWYRRVMGKEIKFLLHFVKESKQDESGMPNNRFLAERTGGTYSTLKVQPAELEDSGVYFCASSLRAYNEQFFGPGTRLTVL.

The chain couples TRBV10-2 to TRBJ2-7; 7 bases are a match to TRBD1. The germline V gene has CDR1 WSHSY and CDR2 SAAADI. This CDR3 is built from 16 residues. J gave up 2 bases and V 0 bases, and 7 bases lay outside the gene matches. The CDR3 spells CASSESIRTGTYEQYF. As DNA, the CDR3 is TGCGCCAGCAGTGAGTCTATAAGGACAGGTACCTACGAGCAGTACTTC.

V is TRBV2 and J is TRBJ2-1; the match to TRBD2 covers 11 bases. V shed 6 bases and J 6 bases; nucleotides not matched to a gene: 7. The CDR3 is made up of 15 amino acids. Per germline, CDR1 SNHLY and CDR2 FYNNEI. The CDR3, as DNA: TGTGCCAGCAGAGCAACTAGCGGGGGCTTCAATGAGCAGTTCTTC. This gives the protein CASRATSGGFNEQFF. The full variable domain, with the rest looked up from reference TRBV2 and TRBJ2-1, is EPEVTQTPSHQVTQMGQEVILRCVPISNHLYFYWYRQILGQKVEFLVSFYNNEISEKSEIFDDQFSVERPDGSNFTLKIRSTKLEDSAMYFCASRATSGGFNEQFFGPGTRLTVL.

This rearrangement joins TRBV6-5 to TRBJ1-5, with 8 nucleotides matching TRBD1. The V and J ends lost 7 bases and 3 bases, in that order; junction bases with no gene match: 5. The CDR3 sequence is 14 residues long. CDR1 and CDR2 from the germline V gene are MNHEY and SVGAGI. The CDR3 reads CASMGQVANQPQHF. The CDR3 DNA reads as TGTGCCAGCATGGGACAGGTGGCCAATCAGCCCCAGCATTTT.

The chain uses TRBV9 and TRBJ2-3; tentatively, D is TRBD1 (6 bases). The V end was cut by 2 bases, the J end by 10 bases, with 14 bases between. The CDR3 runs to 13 residues. Germline values: CDR1 SGDLS, CDR2 YYNGEE. The CDR3 loop is CASSVGLGAAQYF. The DNA for the CDR3 is TGTGCCAGCAGCGTCGGTCTGGGGGCTGCGCAGTATTTT.

About this clone: Different DNA sequences within this sample yield the same CDR3. V is TRBV5-1 and J is TRBJ2-5; D is possibly TRBD1 (5 bases). Germline V gene sequence: CDR1 SGHRS, CDR2 YFSETQ. CDR3 length equals 14 residues. Trimming cost V 0 bases and J 2 bases, with 8 bases left between them. The CDR3 nucleotides read TGCGCCAGCAGCTTGGTCCCAGGGCAAGAGACCCAGTACTTC. It translates to CASSLVPGQETQYF.

This chain uses TRBV6-5 with TRBJ1-6; D might be TRBD1 (6 bases). The CDR3 runs to 13 residues. Germline V gives CDR1 MNHEY, CDR2 SVGAGI. V lost 6 bases and J 10 bases, leaving 13 bases between the germline ends. CDR3 bases: TGTGCCAGCAGATTACAGGGTGAATCACCCCTCCACTTT. It specifies CASRLQGESPLHF.

The rearrangement links TRBV11-1 to TRBJ1-4, with 9 positions matching TRBD1. Germline lookup yields CDR1 SGHAT and CDR2 FQDESV (reference sequence). CDR3 length: 16 residues. Trimming removed 5 bases from V and 0 bases from J; junction bases left unmatched: 4. The CDR3 DNA is TGTGCCAGCAGCCCGGGACAGGGCTCAACTAATGAAAAACTGTTTTTT. It translates to CASSPGQGSTNEKLFF. Filled out from reference TRBV11-1 and TRBJ1-4, the complete variable domain reads EAEVAQSPRYKITEKSQAVAFWCDPISGHATLYWYRQILGQGPELLVQFQDESVVDDSQLPKDRFSAERLKGVDSTLKIQPAELGDSAMYLCASSPGQGSTNEKLFFGSGTQLSVL.

Here the CDR3 DNA reads TGCGCCAGCAGCTTGTGGGGTAGCGATAATTCACCCCTCCACTTT. This gives the protein CASSLWGSDNSPLHF. This chain uses TRBV5-1 with TRBJ1-6; no clear D gene. Looked up from germline, CDR1 is SGHRS and CDR2 is YFSETQ. V dropped 1 base and J dropped 5 bases, with 10 bases sitting between them. The CDR3 totals 15 residues.

This sequence joins TRBV7-2 and TRBJ2-2; D call uncertain. This CDR3 is built from 14 residues. With 2 bases removed from V and 1 base from J, the gap between germline ends came to 5 bases. The germline gives CDR1 SGHTA, CDR2 FQGNSA. The CDR3 spells CASSLTGNTGELFF. Written as DNA, the CDR3 is TGTGCCAGCAGCTTAACCGGGAACACCGGGGAGCTGTTTTTT. Drawing the rest from reference TRBV7-2 and TRBJ2-2, the complete variable domain is GAGVSQSPSNKVTEKGKDVELRCDPISGHTALYWYRQSLGQGLEFLIYFQGNSAPDKSGLPSDRFSAERTGGSVSTLTIQRTQQEDSAVYLCASSLTGNTGELFFGEGSRLTVL.

The CDR3 DNA is TGTGCCAGCAGCTTAAGGGCAGGGGCCGGGGCCAACGTCCTGACTTTC. Translating it yields CASSLRAGAGANVLTF. The chain links TRBV7-3 to TRBJ2-6, with a weak D call TRBD1 (6 bases). Germline-derived CDR1 and CDR2 are SGHTA and FQGTGA. The CDR3 covers 16 residues. Between the trimmed V and J ends, which lost 1 base and 4 bases, there was a span of 11 bases.

The chain is built from TRBV4-1 and TRBJ1-3, with D possibly matching TRBD1 (5 bases). The CDR3 loop spans 17 amino acids. Germline CDR1 reads MGHRA; CDR2 reads YSYEKL. The germline V and J ends were trimmed by 4 bases and 2 bases, with 18 bases remaining between them. For the CDR3, the DNA is TGCGCCAGCAGCCGTTCCGGGGCGGCGGAGACTGGAAACACCATATATTTT. This codes for CASSRSGAAETGNTIYF.

This clone has a single count. The chain has TRBV14 and TRBJ2-2; no clear D. This CDR3 is 15 amino acids long. The germline gives CDR1 SGHDN, CDR2 FVKESK. Trimming cost V 5 bases and J 1 base, with 11 bases left between them. CDR3 residues: CASSLIPLNTGELFF. CDR3 sequence (DNA): TGTGCCAGCAGCTTAATACCACTGAACACCGGGGAGCTGTTTTTT.

The rearrangement joins TRBV5-1 to TRBJ2-3; D remains unclear. Germline CDR1 and CDR2: SGHRS and YFSETQ. This CDR3 is 14 amino acids long. Deletions cut 3 bases from V and 0 bases from J, with 8 bases between. Here the CDR3 reads CASSSRTSTDTQYF. The CDR3, as DNA: TGCGCCAGCAGCTCCCGGACGAGCACAGATACGCAGTATTTT.

The chain uses TRBV7-2 and TRBJ1-4; no reliable D call. The germline V and J ends were trimmed by 5 bases and 1 base, with 14 bases remaining between them. The germline V gene has CDR1 SGHTA and CDR2 FQGNSA. The CDR3 has 16 residues. As DNA, the CDR3 is TGTGCCAGCAGCCCAAACTTTGGGATAACTAATGAAAAACTGTTTTTT. Its protein is CASSPNFGITNEKLFF.

The chain employs TRBV6-4 and TRBJ1-2; D unresolved. Trimming took off 0 bases at V and 4 bases at J, with 9 bases between the two ends. CDR1 MRHNA and CDR2 SNTAGT come from the germline V gene. This CDR3 spans 14 amino acids. CDR3 sequence reads: CASSDSSRPYGYTF. The CDR3 region has the DNA TGTGCCAGCAGTGACTCGTCACGTCCCTATGGCTACACCTTC.

This clone has just a few counts. The chain joins TRBV7-8 to TRBJ2-1; 8 positions match TRBD2. CDR1 is SGHVS, CDR2 FQNEAQ, per germline. The CDR3 is made up of 15 amino acids. V lost 6 bases, J lost 4 bases, and 8 bases stayed unmatched. The CDR3, as DNA: TGTGCCAGCAGTCAAGGACTAGCTCTGTACAATGAGCAGTTCTTC. This translates into CASSQGLALYNEQFF.

V and J are TRBV27 and TRBJ2-7; weak D call: TRBD2 (6 bases). The CDR3 is 14 amino acids. V lost 6 bases and J lost 0, with 12 bases in between. CDR1 is MNHEY and CDR2 is SMNVEV in the germline V gene (reference sequence). The CDR3 loop is CASRLSGSSYEQYF. DNA of the CDR3: TGTGCCAGCAGACTTAGCGGTAGCTCCTACGAGCAGTACTTC.

Comment on this clone: Mismatch with germline at one junction end may stem from a read error. V gene TRBV5-5 combines with J gene TRBJ2-4; D gene ambiguous. Germline loops: CDR1 SGHKS, CDR2 YYEKEE (reference sequence). The length of the CDR3 is 11 residues. DNA for the CDR3: TGTGCCAGCAGCTTGGTAACGGTTCAATACTTC. It specifies CASSLVTVQYF.

The table lists this clone with a few counts. The V call is TRBV9, the J call TRBJ2-1; 11 bases fit TRBD2. The CDR3 has 16 residues. With V trimmed by 3 bases and J by 4 bases, 6 bases remained unmatched. Germline V CDR1 and CDR2: SGDLS, YYNGEE. The CDR3: CASSERPSGGYNEQFF. The DNA for the CDR3 is TGTGCCAGCAGCGAAAGACCTAGCGGGGGGTACAATGAGCAGTTCTTC. Supplemented by reference TRBV9 and TRBJ2-1, the full variable domain reads DSGVTQTPKHLITATGQRVTLRCSPRSGDLSVYWYQQSLDQGLQFLIQYYNGEERAKGNILERFSAQQFPDLHSELNLSSLELGDSALYFCASSERPSGGYNEQFFGPGTRLTVL.

The chain joins TRBV30 to TRBJ2-7; 9 bases align to TRBD1. The CDR3 loop spans 14 amino acids. Trimming took 3 bases from V and 3 from J; bases not matched to a gene: 6. Germline V gene sequence: CDR1 GTSNPN, CDR2 SVGIG (reference sequence). Here the CDR3 reads CAWRYPDRGYEQYF. The DNA for the CDR3 is TGTGCCTGGAGATATCCGGACAGGGGCTACGAGCAGTACTTC.

This chain links TRBV21-1 with TRBJ1-1; the D call of TRBD1 is as the table states it, not checked on the DNA. TRBV21-1 is recorded as a pseudogene. The CDR3 totals 20 residues. The CDR3 DNA reads as TGTGCCAGCAGCAAAGCGAGTAGTTTCCGGGACAGGGATTTTGACACTGAAGCTTTCTTT. Encoded protein: CASSKASSFRDRDFDTEAFF.

The chain joins TRBV7-6 to TRBJ2-7; 7 bases are a match to TRBD1. The CDR3 sequence is 15 residues long. CDR1 SGHVS and CDR2 FNYEAQ come from the germline V gene. V lost 3 bases to trimming and J lost 6 bases; unmatched junction nucleotides: 11. CDR3 loop: CASSFVQGEKGEQYF. In DNA, the CDR3 is TGTGCCAGCAGCTTTGTTCAGGGGGAAAAGGGCGAGCAGTACTTC.

This chain connects TRBV6-1 to TRBJ2-7, with D possibly TRBD2 on 5 matching bases. The CDR3 covers 13 residues. In germline, CDR1 is MNHNS, CDR2 SASEGT. V was pared by 6 bases and J by 5 bases, with 14 bases between. The chain's CDR3 is CASRDWAVDEQYF. In DNA, the CDR3 is TGTGCCAGCAGGGACTGGGCCGTAGACGAGCAGTACTTC.

This chain joins TRBV18 and TRBJ2-2; D is possibly TRBD1 or TRBD2 (5 bases each). CDR3 length equals 13 residues. CDR1 is KGHSH, CDR2 LQKENI, per germline. V shed 6 bases and J shed 5 bases, with 10 bases lying between them. CDR3 loop: CASSKEGTGELFF. The CDR3 DNA reads as TGTGCCAGCTCCAAAGAGGGGACCGGGGAGCTGTTTTTT.